The text below deals with one TCR beta chain. Here immunoSEQ multiplex PCR was the method, and the copy in TCRdb shows in-frame clones only, minus some. Here the sample spans some 180,000 clones, over 75% being singletons. This specimen comes from a study of blood T cell repertoires in COVID-19. Turning to the study itself: The United States, Italy and Spain supplied acute and convalescent COVID-19 samples. The cDNA or gDNA used as material had been derived from T cells, B-cell-depleted T cells, or PBMCs.

This CDR3 has 16 amino acids. V was clipped by 3 bases and J by 5 bases; unmatched bases: 5. Germline CDR1 SGHAT, CDR2 FQNNGV. This rearrangement joins TRBV11-2 to TRBJ2-2; TRBD2 matches at 11 bases. The sequenced sample consisted of peripheral blood. This clonotype was sampled from a man over 45 who had recovered from COVID-19. The CDR3 reads CASSLVTSGRTGELFF. As DNA, the CDR3 is TGTGCCAGCAGCTTGGTCACTAGCGGGAGAACCGGGGAGCTGTTTTTT.